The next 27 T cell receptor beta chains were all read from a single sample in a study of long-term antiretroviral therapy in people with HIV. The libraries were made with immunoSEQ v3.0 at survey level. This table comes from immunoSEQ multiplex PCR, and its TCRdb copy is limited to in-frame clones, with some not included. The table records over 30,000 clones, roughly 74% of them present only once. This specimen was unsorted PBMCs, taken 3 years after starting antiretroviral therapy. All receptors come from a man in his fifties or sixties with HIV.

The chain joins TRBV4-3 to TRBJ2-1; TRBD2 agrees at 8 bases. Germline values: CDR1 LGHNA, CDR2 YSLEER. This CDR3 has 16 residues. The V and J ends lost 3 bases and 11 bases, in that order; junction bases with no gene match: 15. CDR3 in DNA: TGCGCCAGCAGCCATCCCGATTACCCCGGGACTAGTAAGCAGTTCTTC. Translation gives CASSHPDYPGTSKQFF.

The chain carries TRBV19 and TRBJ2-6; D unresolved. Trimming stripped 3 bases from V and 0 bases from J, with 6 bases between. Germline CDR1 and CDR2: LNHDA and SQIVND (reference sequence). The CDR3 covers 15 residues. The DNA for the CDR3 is TGTGCCAGTAGTATCGGTAACTCTGGGGCCAACGTCCTGACTTTC. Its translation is CASSIGNSGANVLTF.

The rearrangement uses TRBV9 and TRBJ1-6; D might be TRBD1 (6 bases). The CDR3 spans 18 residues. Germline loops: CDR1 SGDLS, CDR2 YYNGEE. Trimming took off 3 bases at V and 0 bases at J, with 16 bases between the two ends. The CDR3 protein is CASSGGAGAGSYNSPLHF. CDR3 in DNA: TGTGCCAGCAGCGGCGGGGCGGGGGCAGGCTCCTATAATTCACCCCTCCACTTT.

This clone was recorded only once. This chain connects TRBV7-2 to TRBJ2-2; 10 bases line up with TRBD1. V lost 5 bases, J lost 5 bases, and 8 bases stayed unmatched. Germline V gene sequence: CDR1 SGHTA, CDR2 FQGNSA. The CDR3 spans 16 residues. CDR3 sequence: CASSPGQGVVTGELFF. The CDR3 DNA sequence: TGTGCCAGCAGCCCAGGACAGGGGGTCGTGACCGGGGAGCTGTTTTTT.

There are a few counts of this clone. CDR3 in amino acids: CASSIGRASGASADTQYF. DNA of the CDR3: TGTGCCAGTAGTATAGGCCGGGCTAGCGGGGCTTCAGCCGATACGCAGTATTTT. The chain has TRBV19 and TRBJ2-3; 9 bases are a match to TRBD2. The V gene's germline CDR1 is LNHDA and CDR2 SQIVND (reference sequence). The CDR3 extends over 18 amino acids. Trimming cost V 1 base and J 6 bases; bases outside gene matches: 14.

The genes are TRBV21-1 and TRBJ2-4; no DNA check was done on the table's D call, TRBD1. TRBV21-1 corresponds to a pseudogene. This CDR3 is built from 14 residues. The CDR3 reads CASSTRQGWFLQYF. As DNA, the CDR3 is TGTGCCAGCAGCACCAGACAGGGGTGGTTCCTTCAGTACTTC.

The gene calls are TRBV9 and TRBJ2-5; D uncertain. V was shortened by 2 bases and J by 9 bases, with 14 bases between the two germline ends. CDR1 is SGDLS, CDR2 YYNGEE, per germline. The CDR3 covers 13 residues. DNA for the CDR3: TGTGCCAGCAGCGTCTCCGCAGGAGTGGCCCAGTACTTC. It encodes CASSVSAGVAQYF.

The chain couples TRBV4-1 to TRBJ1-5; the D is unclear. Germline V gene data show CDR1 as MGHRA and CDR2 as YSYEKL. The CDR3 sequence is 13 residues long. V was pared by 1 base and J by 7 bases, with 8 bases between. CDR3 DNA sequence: TGCGCCAGCAGCCAAGGCCCCGGGCAGCCCCAGCATTTT. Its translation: CASSQGPGQPQHF.

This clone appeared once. CDR3 loop: CASSLSGRTGRYEQFF. The CDR3 nucleotides are TGTGCCAGCAGCTTAAGTGGTAGGACAGGGCGGTATGAGCAGTTCTTC. V and J are TRBV7-9 and TRBJ2-1; 8 nucleotides align to TRBD1. Germline-derived CDR1 and CDR2 are SEHNR and FQNEAQ (reference sequence). V shed 2 bases and J 8 bases; nucleotides not matched to a gene: 11. The CDR3 totals 16 residues. The whole variable domain, filled in from reference TRBV7-9 and TRBJ2-1, reads DTGVSQNPRHKITKRGQNVTFRCDPISEHNRLYWYRQTLGQGPEFLTYFQNEAQLEKSRLLSDRFSAERPKGSFSTLEIQRTEQGDSAMYLCASSLSGRTGRYEQFFGPGTRLTVL.

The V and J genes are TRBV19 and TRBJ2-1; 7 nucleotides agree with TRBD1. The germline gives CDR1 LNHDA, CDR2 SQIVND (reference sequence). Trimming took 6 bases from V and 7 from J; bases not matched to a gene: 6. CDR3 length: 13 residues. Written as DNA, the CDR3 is TGTGCCAGTAGAACCTCACAGGGGAATGAGCAGTTCTTC. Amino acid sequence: CASRTSQGNEQFF. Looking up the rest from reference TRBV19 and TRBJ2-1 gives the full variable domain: DGGITQSPKYLFRKEGQNVTLSCEQNLNHDAMYWYRQDPGQGLRLIYYSQIVNDFQKGDIAEGYSVSREKKESFPLTVTSAQKNPTAFYLCASRTSQGNEQFFGPGTRLTVL.

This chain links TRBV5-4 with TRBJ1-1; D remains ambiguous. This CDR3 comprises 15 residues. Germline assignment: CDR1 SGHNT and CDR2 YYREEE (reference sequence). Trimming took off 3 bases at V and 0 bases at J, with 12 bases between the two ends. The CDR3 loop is CASSSYSTMNTEAFF. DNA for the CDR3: TGTGCCAGCAGCTCGTACTCGACAATGAACACTGAAGCTTTCTTT.

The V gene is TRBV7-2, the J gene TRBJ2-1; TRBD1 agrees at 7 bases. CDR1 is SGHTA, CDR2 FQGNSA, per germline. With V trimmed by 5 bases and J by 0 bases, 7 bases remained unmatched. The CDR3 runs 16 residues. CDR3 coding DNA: TGTGCCAGCAGCCCGACAGGGACCAACTCCTACAATGAGCAGTTCTTC. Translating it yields CASSPTGTNSYNEQFF.

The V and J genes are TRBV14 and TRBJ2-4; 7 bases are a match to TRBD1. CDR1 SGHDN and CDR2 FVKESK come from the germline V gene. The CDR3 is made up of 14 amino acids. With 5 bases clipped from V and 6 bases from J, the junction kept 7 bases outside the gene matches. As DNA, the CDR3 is TGTGCCAGCAGCGATTGGTCAGGGGGAAACATTCAGTACTTC. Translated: CASSDWSGGNIQYF.

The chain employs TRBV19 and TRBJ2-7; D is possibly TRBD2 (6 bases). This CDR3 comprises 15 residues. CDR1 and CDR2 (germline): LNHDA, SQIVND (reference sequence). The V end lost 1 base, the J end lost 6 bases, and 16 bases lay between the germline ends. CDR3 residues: CASSIGGGLATEQYF. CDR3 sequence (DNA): TGTGCCAGTAGTATAGGAGGAGGGCTAGCGACCGAGCAGTACTTC.

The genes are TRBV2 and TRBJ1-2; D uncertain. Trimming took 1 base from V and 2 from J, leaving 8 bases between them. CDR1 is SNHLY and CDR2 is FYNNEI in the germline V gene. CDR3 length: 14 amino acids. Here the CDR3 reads CASSEVRGNYGYTF. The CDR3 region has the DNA TGTGCCAGCAGTGAAGTCAGAGGAAACTATGGCTACACCTTC.

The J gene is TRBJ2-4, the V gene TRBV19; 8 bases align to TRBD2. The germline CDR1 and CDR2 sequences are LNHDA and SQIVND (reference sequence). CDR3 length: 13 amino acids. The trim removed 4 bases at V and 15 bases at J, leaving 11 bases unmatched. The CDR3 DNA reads TGTGCCAGTAGTACAGGAGCGGGGGCCCTTACGTACTTC. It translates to CASSTGAGALTYF.

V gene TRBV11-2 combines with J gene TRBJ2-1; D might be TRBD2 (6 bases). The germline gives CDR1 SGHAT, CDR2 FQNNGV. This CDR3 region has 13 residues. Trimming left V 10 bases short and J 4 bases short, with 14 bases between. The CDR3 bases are TGTGCCACCCAGGGAGGACTTTACAATGAGCAGTTCTTC. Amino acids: CATQGGLYNEQFF.

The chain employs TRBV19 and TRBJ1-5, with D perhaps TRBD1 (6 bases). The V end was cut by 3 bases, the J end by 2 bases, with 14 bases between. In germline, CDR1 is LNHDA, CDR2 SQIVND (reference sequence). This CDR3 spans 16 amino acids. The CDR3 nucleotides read TGTGCCAGTAGTATCTACGGGGGCGGGGGCAATCAGCCCCAGCATTTT. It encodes CASSIYGGGGNQPQHF.

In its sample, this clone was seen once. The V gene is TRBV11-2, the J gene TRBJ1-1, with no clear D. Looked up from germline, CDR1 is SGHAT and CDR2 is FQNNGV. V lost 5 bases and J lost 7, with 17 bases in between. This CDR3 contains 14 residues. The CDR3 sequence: CASSAPLEYGEAFF. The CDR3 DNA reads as TGTGCCAGCAGCGCACCCCTAGAATACGGTGAAGCTTTCTTT.

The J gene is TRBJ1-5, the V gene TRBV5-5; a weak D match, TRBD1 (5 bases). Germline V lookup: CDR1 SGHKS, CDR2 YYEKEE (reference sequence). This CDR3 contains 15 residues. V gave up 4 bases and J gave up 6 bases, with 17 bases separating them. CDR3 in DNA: TGTGCCAGCAGCCCCACCCCCAGGGTTCCTCAGCCCCAGCATTTT. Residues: CASSPTPRVPQPQHF.

In DNA form, the CDR3 reads TGTGCCAGCAGCCCCAATACTAACTATGGCTACACCTTC. It codes for CASSPNTNYGYTF. J is TRBJ1-2 and V is TRBV4-2; D unresolved. CDR1 and CDR2 (germline): LGHNA, YNFKEQ. The CDR3 sequence is 13 residues long. V lost 4 bases, J lost 0 bases, and 6 bases lay in between.

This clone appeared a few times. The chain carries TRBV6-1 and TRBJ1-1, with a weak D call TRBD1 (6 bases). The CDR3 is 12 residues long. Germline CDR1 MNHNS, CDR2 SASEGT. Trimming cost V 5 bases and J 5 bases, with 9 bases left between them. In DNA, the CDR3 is TGTGCCAGCAGTTCAGGGGTAACTGAAGCTTTCTTT. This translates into CASSSGVTEAFF.

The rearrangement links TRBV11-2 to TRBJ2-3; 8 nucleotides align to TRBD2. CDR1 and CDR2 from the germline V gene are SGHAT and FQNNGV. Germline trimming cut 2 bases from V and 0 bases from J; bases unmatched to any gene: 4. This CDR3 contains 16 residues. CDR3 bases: TGTGCCAGCAGCTTACTAACTAGCGGTAGCACAGATACGCAGTATTTT. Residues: CASSLLTSGSTDTQYF.

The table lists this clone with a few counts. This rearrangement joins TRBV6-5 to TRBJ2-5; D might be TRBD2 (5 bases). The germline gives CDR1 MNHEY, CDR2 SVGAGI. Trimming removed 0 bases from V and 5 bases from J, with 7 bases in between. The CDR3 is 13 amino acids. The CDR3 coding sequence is TGTGCCAGCAGTTACTCGACGGGGGAGACCCAGTACTTC. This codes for CASSYSTGETQYF.

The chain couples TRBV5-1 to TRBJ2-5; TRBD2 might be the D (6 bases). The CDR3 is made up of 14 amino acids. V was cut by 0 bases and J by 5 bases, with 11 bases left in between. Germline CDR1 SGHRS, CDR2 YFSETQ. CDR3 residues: CASSLGAGRETQYF. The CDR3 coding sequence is TGCGCCAGCAGCTTGGGGGCAGGGAGGGAGACCCAGTACTTC.

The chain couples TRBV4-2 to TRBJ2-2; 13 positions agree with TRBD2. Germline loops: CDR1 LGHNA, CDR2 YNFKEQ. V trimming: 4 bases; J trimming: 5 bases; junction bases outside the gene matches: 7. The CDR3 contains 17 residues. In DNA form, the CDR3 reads TGTGCCAGCAGCCCTGGACTAGCGGGGGCCTGGACCGGGGAGCTGTTTTTT. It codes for CASSPGLAGAWTGELFF.

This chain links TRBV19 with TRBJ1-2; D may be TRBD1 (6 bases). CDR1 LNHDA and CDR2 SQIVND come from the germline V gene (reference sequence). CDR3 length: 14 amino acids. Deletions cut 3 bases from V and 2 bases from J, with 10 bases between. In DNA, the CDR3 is TGTGCCAGTAGTATGGACAGCGGCAACTATGGCTACACCTTC. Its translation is CASSMDSGNYGYTF. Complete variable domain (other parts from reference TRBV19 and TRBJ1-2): DGGITQSPKYLFRKEGQNVTLSCEQNLNHDAMYWYRQDPGQGLRLIYYSQIVNDFQKGDIAEGYSVSREKKESFPLTVTSAQKNPTAFYLCASSMDSGNYGYTFGSGTRLTVV.